The clone carrying this T cell receptor (beta chain) was seen at least ten times. The antigen is undetermined. From the multiplex PCR reads, TCRdb called clonotypes with MiXCR, one entry per CDR3 protein. The profile shows approximately 210,000 distinct CDR3 sequences, about 30% of them singletons. The data were obtained in a study of breast tumors, draining lymph nodes, adjacent tissues. Breast cancer patients provided tissue from their axillary draining lymph nodes. After removal of 6 bases from V and 7 bases from J, the junction contained 9 bases not matched to a gene. Germline loops: CDR1 LNHDA, CDR2 SQIVND (reference sequence). The CDR3 has 14 residues. Study outcomes and limitations: Data only fit, rather than demonstrated, lymph node origin of most tumor T cells. Luminal-like breast cancer showed significantly higher tumor–nontumor repertoire similarity than basal-like.

This chain links TRBV19 with TRBJ1-5, with 7 bases matching TRBD1. Sample: axillary lymph node tissue. The receptor was isolated from a female donor with breast cancer. Some clones in this sample may be carry-over from other donors' samples. This chain's CDR3 is CASRLRQGDQPQHF. In DNA, the CDR3 is TGTGCCAGTAGACTGAGACAGGGCGACCAGCCCCAGCATTTT.